Listed below are T cell receptor beta chains from one sample, sequenced in a study of OX40 agonist ivuxolimab in advanced cancers. Produced via immunoSEQ multiplex PCR; TCRdb's table is partial and in-frame only. Here the sample spans tens of thousands of clones, about 80% being singletons. The sample was CD4+ or CD8+ T cells sorted from blood, taken in a trial of the OX40 agonist ivuxolimab. Receptors originate from an adult with an advanced solid tumor such as melanoma, head and neck, liver or kidney cancer. Both conserved end residues are part of each CDR3. D genes are given only for firm matches. Size tells how often a clone was seen (once, few, many) or the class of an expanded clone, and some rows leave it out.

clone size	V gene	D gene	J gene	CDR3 DNA	CDR3 protein
-	TRBV7-3	-	TRBJ1-2	TGTGCCAGCAGCTTAACCGGATACTATGGCTACACCTTC	CASSLTGYYGYTF
once	TRBV15	-	TRBJ2-1	TGTGCCACCAGCAGAAACAGGGATGAGCAGTTCTTC	CATSRNRDEQFF
-	TRBV9	-	TRBJ2-3	TGTGCCAGCAGTAGCGGCAGGGGCCTGGATACGCAGTATTTT	CASSSGRGLDTQYF
once	TRBV6-5	-	TRBJ2-7	TGTGCCAGCAGTTACGGGGCAGGAGACTCCTACGAGCAGTACTTC	CASSYGAGDSYEQYF
-	TRBV7-9	-	TRBJ2-2	TGTGCCAGCAGCCCTGGCCCCGGGGAGCTGTTTTTT	CASSPGPGELFF
-	TRBV7-6	TRBD1	TRBJ1-5	TGTGCCAGCAGCGCCGGGACAGGGGATCAGCCCCAGCATTTT	CASSAGTGDQPQHF
-	TRBV7-6	-	TRBJ2-1	TGTGCCAGCAGCTTAGTCTTCTCCAACTCCTACAATGAGCAGTTCTTC	CASSLVFSNSYNEQFF
-	TRBV2	TRBD1	TRBJ2-3	TGTGCCACCCGGCGGGGACAGGGGGAATCAGATACGCAGTATTTT	CATRRGQGESDTQYF
-	TRBV4-3	-	TRBJ1-6	TGCGCCAGCAGCCAAGACAGCTCCTATAATTCACCCCTCCACTTT	CASSQDSSYNSPLHF
-	TRBV2	-	TRBJ2-7	TGTGCCAGCAGTGAAATCTACGAGCAGTACTTC	CASSEIYEQYF
-	TRBV4-1	TRBD2	TRBJ2-1	TGCGCCAGCAGGGTGCGGCGGGAGAAGGACAATGAGCAGTTCTTC	CASRVRREKDNEQFF
-	TRBV13	-	TRBJ2-7	TGTGCCAGCAGCCCCCTAGGGGAAAATAATTACGAGCAGTACTTC	CASSPLGENNYEQYF
-	TRBV29-1	-	TRBJ2-2	TGCAGCGTTGAAGAGGGGCCAAACACCGGGGAGCTGTTTTTT	CSVEEGPNTGELFF
-	TRBV13	-	TRBJ2-7	TGTGCCAGCAGCTTAGGCCAGTACTACGAGCAGTACTTC	CASSLGQYYEQYF
few	TRBV12-5	TRBD2	TRBJ2-1	TGTGCTAGTGGTTTGGAAGTAGCGGGAGTCGGCGGTGAGCAGTTCTTC	CASGLEVAGVGGEQFF
-	TRBV7-9	-	TRBJ2-2	TGTGCCAGCAGCTTTCCAGGAGGGCGGAACACCGGGGAGCTGTTTTTT	CASSFPGGRNTGELFF
-	TRBV29-1	-	TRBJ1-1	TGCAGCGTGCCGGACCCTCGGGGAGCTTTCTTT	CSVPDPRGAFF
-	TRBV9	-	TRBJ2-2	TGTGCCAGCAGCGTAGCGAGATGGGGGATAGACACCGGGGAGCTGTTTTTT	CASSVARWGIDTGELFF
-	TRBV15	-	TRBJ2-7	TGTGCCACATCGGAGGGCCGATCCTACGAGCAGTACTTC	CATSEGRSYEQYF
-	TRBV6-1	TRBD1	TRBJ1-1	TGTGCCAGCCGGCGGGACAGCGTGAACACTGAAGCTTTCTTT	CASRRDSVNTEAFF
-	TRBV7-9	-	TRBJ2-2	TGTGCCAGCAGCTTCACTGACAAGAACACCGGGGAGCTGTTTTTT	CASSFTDKNTGELFF